A selection of T cell receptor beta chains follows, all from one sample in a study of tumor-infiltrating lymphocytes in primary liver carcinoma. Via MiXCR, TCRdb re-called the multiplex PCR reads, giving one row per CDR3 protein. The sample gives around 330,000 distinct CDR3 sequences, 45% to 70% of which show up once; over 15% is in the top ten. The sample comprised peripheral blood. The source of these receptors is a woman younger than 45 with primary liver carcinoma and hepatitis B virus infection. CDR3s include the opening cysteine and the closing phenylalanine or tryptophan. The order of the fields is D gene, J gene, V gene, clone size, CDR3 length, CDR3 DNA, CDR3 protein. The D gene is left open where the match is weak. Rows may omit the clone size; those that give it use once, few, many or a size class.

D gene: TRBD2
J gene: TRBJ2-7
V gene: TRBV4-2
clone size: NA
CDR3 length: 16
CDR3 DNA: TGTGCCAGCAGCCAAAATGGGGGACTAGCGGGACTCGAGCAGTACTTC
CDR3 protein: CASSQNGGLAGLEQYF

D gene: TRBD2
J gene: TRBJ2-1
V gene: TRBV5-5
clone size: few
CDR3 length: 17
CDR3 DNA: TGTGCCAGCAGCCCGGGACTAGCTACAGGGATGTACAATGAGCAGTTCTTC
CDR3 protein: CASSPGLATGMYNEQFF

D gene: NA
J gene: TRBJ2-7
V gene: TRBV6-5
clone size: NA
CDR3 length: 14
CDR3 DNA: TGTGCCAGCAGTGGTACAGGGAGGATCTACGAGCAATACTTC
CDR3 protein: CASSGTGRIYEQYF

D gene: NA
J gene: TRBJ1-3
V gene: TRBV10-3
clone size: NA
CDR3 length: 14
CDR3 DNA: TGTGCCGTCAGCCCCGGGACTGCTGGAAACACCATATATTTT
CDR3 protein: CAVSPGTAGNTIYF

D gene: NA
J gene: TRBJ2-3
V gene: TRBV29-1
clone size: NA
CDR3 length: 13
CDR3 DNA: TGCAGTGTCGGGATAAGCACCAGGGATACGCAGTATTTT
CDR3 protein: CSVGISTRDTQYF

D gene: TRBD1
J gene: TRBJ2-3
V gene: TRBV7-9
clone size: NA
CDR3 length: 15
CDR3 DNA: TGTGCCAGCAGCTTAGGCGACAGGGCAGGCGATACGCCGTATTTT
CDR3 protein: CASSLGDRAGDTPYF

D gene: NA
J gene: TRBJ2-1
V gene: TRBV13
clone size: NA
CDR3 length: 15
CDR3 DNA: TGTGCCAGCAGCCCAGGGGGGGGATCCTACAATAAGCAGTTCTTC
CDR3 protein: CASSPGGGSYNKQFF

D gene: NA
J gene: TRBJ2-1
V gene: TRBV6-5
clone size: many
CDR3 length: 13
CDR3 DNA: TGTGCCAGCAGTTACTCTCATCGCCTCGAGCAGTTCTTC
CDR3 protein: CASSYSHRLEQFF

D gene: NA
J gene: TRBJ2-7
V gene: TRBV6-1
clone size: many
CDR3 length: 13
CDR3 DNA: TGTGCCAGCAGTAAGCCGCTCCCCTACGAGCAGTACTTC
CDR3 protein: CASSKPLPYEQYF

D gene: NA
J gene: TRBJ2-5
V gene: TRBV5-1
clone size: NA
CDR3 length: 17
CDR3 DNA: TGCGCCAGCAAAATTGGAACGCGTGAGGAATGGGGAGAGACCCAGTACTTC
CDR3 protein: CASKIGTREEWGETQYF

D gene: NA
J gene: TRBJ2-7
V gene: TRBV11-2
clone size: NA
CDR3 length: 15
CDR3 DNA: TGTGCCAGCAGCTTAGGTCTAAGCATAGCCTACGAGCAGTACTTC
CDR3 protein: CASSLGLSIAYEQYF

D gene: TRBD2
J gene: TRBJ2-5
V gene: TRBV29-1
clone size: many
CDR3 length: 15
CDR3 DNA: TGCAGCGTTGAATTTGGGCTAGCGGGAGGAGAGACCCAGTACTTC
CDR3 protein: CSVEFGLAGGETQYF

D gene: NA
J gene: TRBJ1-5
V gene: TRBV11-2
clone size: NA
CDR3 length: 15
CDR3 DNA: TGTGCCAGCAGCTTAGAGAGCAGCCCTCATCAGCCCAAGCATTTC
CDR3 protein: CASSLESSPHQPKHF

D gene: TRBD2
J gene: TRBJ2-3
V gene: TRBV11-2
clone size: once
CDR3 length: 13
CDR3 DNA: TGTGCCAGCAAACTAGCGGTAGACTACGAGCAGTATTTT
CDR3 protein: CASKLAVDYEQYF

D gene: NA
J gene: TRBJ2-3
V gene: TRBV6-2/TRBV6-3
clone size: few
CDR3 length: 13
CDR3 DNA: TGTGCCAGCAGGATGGACGCGTCAGATACGCAGTATTTT
CDR3 protein: CASRMDASDTQYF

D gene: NA
J gene: TRBJ2-5
V gene: TRBV6-2/TRBV6-3
clone size: many
CDR3 length: 13
CDR3 DNA: TGTGCCAGCAACAGGATGGGGCTAGAGACCCAGTACTTC
CDR3 protein: CASNRMGLETQYF

D gene: NA
J gene: TRBJ1-1
V gene: TRBV5-4
clone size: few
CDR3 length: 14
CDR3 DNA: TGTGCCAGCAGGGAAGGGGCTCCGGGCACTGAAGCTTTCTTT
CDR3 protein: CASREGAPGTEAFF

D gene: NA
J gene: TRBJ2-6
V gene: TRBV6-2/TRBV6-3
clone size: few
CDR3 length: 15
CDR3 DNA: TGTGCCAGCAGATCAGGGGCCTCTGGGGCCAACGTCCTGACTTTC
CDR3 protein: CASRSGASGANVLTF

D gene: TRBD2
J gene: TRBJ2-6
V gene: TRBV12-5
clone size: NA
CDR3 length: 18
CDR3 DNA: TGTGCTAGTGGTTCCTCGACTAGCGGAAGCTCTGGGGCCAACGTCCTGACTTTC
CDR3 protein: CASGSSTSGSSGANVLTF

D gene: TRBD1
J gene: TRBJ1-1
V gene: TRBV11-2
clone size: NA
CDR3 length: 17
CDR3 DNA: TGTGCTAGCAGCTTTCACAGACAGGGAAAGGAGACCACTGAAGCTCTCTTT
CDR3 protein: CASSFHRQGKETTEALF

D gene: NA
J gene: TRBJ1-1
V gene: TRBV6-1
clone size: NA
CDR3 length: 14
CDR3 DNA: TGCGCCAGGAGTGTTGGGGGTTCGAACACTGAAGCTTTCTTT
CDR3 protein: CARSVGGSNTEAFF

D gene: NA
J gene: TRBJ2-7
V gene: TRBV29-1
clone size: many
CDR3 length: 12
CDR3 DNA: TGCAGCGTTGAAGGACAGAAAGAAGAGCAGTACTTC
CDR3 protein: CSVEGQKEEQYF

D gene: TRBD1
J gene: TRBJ1-1
V gene: TRBV12-3/TRBV12-4
clone size: many
CDR3 length: 15
CDR3 DNA: TGTGCCAGCAGTTACCGACAGGGTTTGAACACTGAAGCTTTCTTT
CDR3 protein: CASSYRQGLNTEAFF

D gene: NA
J gene: TRBJ1-1
V gene: TRBV30
clone size: few
CDR3 length: 15
CDR3 DNA: TGTGCCTGGAGTGGGAATTTGAATGGGAACACTGAAGCTTTCTTT
CDR3 protein: CAWSGNLNGNTEAFF

D gene: TRBD2
J gene: TRBJ2-2
V gene: TRBV11-3
clone size: NA
CDR3 length: 16
CDR3 DNA: TGTGCCAGCAGGCTCGAAGCGGGAGGTAGCACTCGGGAGCTGTTTTTT
CDR3 protein: CASRLEAGGSTRELFF

D gene: NA
J gene: TRBJ1-1
V gene: TRBV7-8
clone size: few
CDR3 length: 14
CDR3 DNA: TGTGCCAGCAGCTTCTCGGGGAGGAACACTGAAGCTTTCTTT
CDR3 protein: CASSFSGRNTEAFF

D gene: NA
J gene: TRBJ2-7
V gene: TRBV11-2
clone size: NA
CDR3 length: 14
CDR3 DNA: TGTGCCAGCAGCCCGCCTCCAGGGATCCTCGAGCAGTACTTC
CDR3 protein: CASSPPPGILEQYF

D gene: TRBD2
J gene: TRBJ2-1
V gene: TRBV13
clone size: NA
CDR3 length: 16
CDR3 DNA: TGTGCCAGCAGCTTAGGAATAGCGGGAGTGAACAATGAGCAGTTCTTC
CDR3 protein: CASSLGIAGVNNEQFF

D gene: NA
J gene: TRBJ1-6
V gene: TRBV6-5
clone size: many
CDR3 length: 14
CDR3 DNA: TGTGCCAGCAGGCCCCGGGACAAAAATTCACCCCTCCACTTT
CDR3 protein: CASRPRDKNSPLHF

D gene: NA
J gene: TRBJ1-2
V gene: TRBV4-1
clone size: few
CDR3 length: 16
CDR3 DNA: TGCGCCAGCAGCCAGACATACGGGACCCAAAGCGGAGGCTACACCTTC
CDR3 protein: CASSQTYGTQSGGYTF

D gene: TRBD2
J gene: TRBJ2-2
V gene: TRBV24-1
clone size: NA
CDR3 length: 14
CDR3 DNA: TGTGCCACCAGTGATCACCTAGCGGAAGGGGAGCTGTTTTTT
CDR3 protein: CATSDHLAEGELFF

D gene: TRBD2
J gene: TRBJ2-5
V gene: TRBV11-2
clone size: NA
CDR3 length: 15
CDR3 DNA: TGTACCAGCAGCCCCGTCTTTCGGGGGGAAGAGACCCAGTACTTC
CDR3 protein: CTSSPVFRGEETQYF

D gene: NA
J gene: TRBJ2-6
V gene: TRBV6-2/TRBV6-3
clone size: few
CDR3 length: 16
CDR3 DNA: TGTGCCAGCAGTTACTTGGGGGCGCAAGGGGCCAACGTCCTGACTTTC
CDR3 protein: CASSYLGAQGANVLTF

D gene: NA
J gene: TRBJ2-3
V gene: TRBV7-6
clone size: NA
CDR3 length: 11
CDR3 DNA: TGTGCCAGCCAAAAGACAGATACGCAGTATTTT
CDR3 protein: CASQKTDTQYF

D gene: TRBD2
J gene: TRBJ2-1
V gene: TRBV6-1
clone size: NA
CDR3 length: 14
CDR3 DNA: TGTGCCAGCATACTAGCGGGAGAGAATGATGAGCAGTTCTTC
CDR3 protein: CASILAGENDEQFF